This entry is about one TCR beta chain. The data stem from a study of blood T cell dynamics during melanoma immunotherapy. The J segment lost 5 bases and the V segment lost 6 bases, leaving 0 bases of the junction unmatched. Germline CDR1 and CDR2: MNHNS and SASEGT. The CDR3 sequence is 13 residues long. Using immunoSEQ multiplex PCR, the repertoire was profiled, and TCRdb retains in-frame clones only, with some absent. The data contain around 16,000 clones, roughly nine tenths of them singletons. Documented time point: pre-treatment baseline. One draw preceded checkpoint blockade; another followed its first cycle at week 3.

This specimen consisted of blood, obtained from a patient treated with checkpoint blockade. This sequence was found in a human donor with melanoma. The gene calls are TRBV6-1 and TRBJ1-4, with 10 positions matching TRBD1. The CDR3 region is CASRGQGNEKLFF. CDR3 bases: TGTGCCAGCAGGGGACAGGGGAATGAAAAACTGTTTTTT.